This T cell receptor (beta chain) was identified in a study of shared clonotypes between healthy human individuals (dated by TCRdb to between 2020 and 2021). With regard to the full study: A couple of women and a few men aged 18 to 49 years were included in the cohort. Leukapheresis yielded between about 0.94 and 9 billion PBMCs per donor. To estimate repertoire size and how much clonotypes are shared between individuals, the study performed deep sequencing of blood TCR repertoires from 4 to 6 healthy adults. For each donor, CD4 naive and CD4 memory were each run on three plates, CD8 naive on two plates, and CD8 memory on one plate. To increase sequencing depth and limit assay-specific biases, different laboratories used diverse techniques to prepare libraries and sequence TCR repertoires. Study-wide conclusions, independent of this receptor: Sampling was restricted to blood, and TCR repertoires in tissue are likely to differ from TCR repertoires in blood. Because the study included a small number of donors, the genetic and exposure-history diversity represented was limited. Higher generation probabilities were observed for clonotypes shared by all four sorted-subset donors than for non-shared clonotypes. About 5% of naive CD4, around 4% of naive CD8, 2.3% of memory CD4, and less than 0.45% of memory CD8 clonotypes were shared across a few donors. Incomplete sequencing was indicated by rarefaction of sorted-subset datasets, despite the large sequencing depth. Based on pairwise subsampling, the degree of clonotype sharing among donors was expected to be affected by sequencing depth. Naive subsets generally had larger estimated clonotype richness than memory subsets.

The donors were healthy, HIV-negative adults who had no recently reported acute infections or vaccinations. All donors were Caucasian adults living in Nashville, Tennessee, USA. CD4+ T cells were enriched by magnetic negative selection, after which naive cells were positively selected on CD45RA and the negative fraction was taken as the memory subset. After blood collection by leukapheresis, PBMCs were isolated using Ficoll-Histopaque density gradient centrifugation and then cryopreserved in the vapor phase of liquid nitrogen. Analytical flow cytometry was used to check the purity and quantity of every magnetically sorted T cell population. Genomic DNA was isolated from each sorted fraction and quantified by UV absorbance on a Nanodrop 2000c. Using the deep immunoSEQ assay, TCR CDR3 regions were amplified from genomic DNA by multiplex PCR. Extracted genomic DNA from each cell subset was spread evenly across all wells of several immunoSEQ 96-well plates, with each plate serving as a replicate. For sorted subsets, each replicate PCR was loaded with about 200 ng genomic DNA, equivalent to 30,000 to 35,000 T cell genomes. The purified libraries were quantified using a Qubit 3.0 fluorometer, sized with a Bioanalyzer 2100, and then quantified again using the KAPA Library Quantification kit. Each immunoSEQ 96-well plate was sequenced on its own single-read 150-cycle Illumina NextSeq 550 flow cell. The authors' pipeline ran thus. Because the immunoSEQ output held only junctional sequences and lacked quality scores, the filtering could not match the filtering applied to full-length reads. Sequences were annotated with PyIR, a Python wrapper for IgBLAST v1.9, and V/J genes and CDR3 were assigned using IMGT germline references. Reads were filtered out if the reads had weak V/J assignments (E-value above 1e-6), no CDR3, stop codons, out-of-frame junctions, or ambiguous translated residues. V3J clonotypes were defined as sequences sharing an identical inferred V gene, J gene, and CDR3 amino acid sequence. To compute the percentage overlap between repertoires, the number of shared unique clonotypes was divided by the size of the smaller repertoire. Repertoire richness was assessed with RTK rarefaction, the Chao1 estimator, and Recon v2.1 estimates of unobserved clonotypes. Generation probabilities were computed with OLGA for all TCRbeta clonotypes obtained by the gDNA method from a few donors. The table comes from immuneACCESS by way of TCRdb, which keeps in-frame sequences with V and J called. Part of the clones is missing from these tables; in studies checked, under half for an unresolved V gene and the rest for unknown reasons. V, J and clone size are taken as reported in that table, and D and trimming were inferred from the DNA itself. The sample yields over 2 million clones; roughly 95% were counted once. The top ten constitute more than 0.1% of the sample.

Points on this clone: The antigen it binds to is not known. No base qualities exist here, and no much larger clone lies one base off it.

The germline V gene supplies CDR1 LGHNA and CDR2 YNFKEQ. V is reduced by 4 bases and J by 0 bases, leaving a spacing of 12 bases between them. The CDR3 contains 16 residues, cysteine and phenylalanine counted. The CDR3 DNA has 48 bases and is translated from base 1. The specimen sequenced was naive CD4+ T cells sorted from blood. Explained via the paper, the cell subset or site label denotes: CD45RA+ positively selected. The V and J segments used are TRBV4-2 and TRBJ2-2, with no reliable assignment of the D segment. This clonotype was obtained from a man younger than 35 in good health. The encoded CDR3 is CASSPPADPNTGELFF. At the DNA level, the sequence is TGTGCCAGCAGCCCCCCTGCGGACCCGAACACCGGGGAGCTGTTTTTT.